This T cell receptor (beta chain) was sequenced for a study of T-cell memory formation after mild COVID-19. TCRdb itself ran the 5' RACE reads through MiXCR, one entry per CDR3 protein. This table has roughly 170,000 distinct CDR3 sequences, about 21% appearing once. This clonotype turned up a few times. The sample consisted of PBMCs or a T cell subset sorted from them (not recorded which). This sequence originates from an adult woman who had mild COVID-19 (a few samples of this study predate the infection). Cell type and time point are not known.

The CDR3 nucleotides are TGTGCCAGCAGCCCATACGGGACAGGATACAATGAGCAGTTCTTC. Residues: CASSPYGTGYNEQFF. The chain carries TRBV14 and TRBJ2-1; 8 positions match TRBD1. V lost 4 bases, J lost 4 bases, and 6 bases stayed unmatched. This CDR3 is built from 15 residues. The germline V gene encodes CDR1 SGHDN and CDR2 FVKESK.